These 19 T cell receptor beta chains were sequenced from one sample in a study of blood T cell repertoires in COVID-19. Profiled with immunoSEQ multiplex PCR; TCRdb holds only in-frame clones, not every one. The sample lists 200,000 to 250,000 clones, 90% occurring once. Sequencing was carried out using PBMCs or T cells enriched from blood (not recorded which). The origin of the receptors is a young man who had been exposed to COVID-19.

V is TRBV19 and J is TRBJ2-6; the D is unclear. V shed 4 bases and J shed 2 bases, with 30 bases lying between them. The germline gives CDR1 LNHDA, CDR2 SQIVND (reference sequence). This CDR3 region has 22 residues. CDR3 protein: CASSTPISIPGIKKTGANVLTF. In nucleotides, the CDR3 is TGTGCCAGTAGTACGCCCATCTCGATTCCAGGCATCAAAAAGACTGGGGCCAACGTCCTGACTTTC. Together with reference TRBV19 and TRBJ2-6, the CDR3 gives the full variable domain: DGGITQSPKYLFRKEGQNVTLSCEQNLNHDAMYWYRQDPGQGLRLIYYSQIVNDFQKGDIAEGYSVSREKKESFPLTVTSAQKNPTAFYLCASSTPISIPGIKKTGANVLTFGAGSRLTVL.

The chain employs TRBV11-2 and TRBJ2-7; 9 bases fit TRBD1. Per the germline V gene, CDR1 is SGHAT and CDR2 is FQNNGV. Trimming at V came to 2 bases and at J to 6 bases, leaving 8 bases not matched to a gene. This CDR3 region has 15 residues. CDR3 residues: CASSLRVGQGVEQYF. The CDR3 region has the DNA TGTGCCAGCAGCTTAAGGGTGGGACAGGGAGTCGAGCAGTACTTC.

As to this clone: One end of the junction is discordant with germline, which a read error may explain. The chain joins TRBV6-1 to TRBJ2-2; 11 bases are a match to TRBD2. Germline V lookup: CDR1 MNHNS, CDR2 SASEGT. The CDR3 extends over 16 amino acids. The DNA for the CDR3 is TGTGCCAGCAGTGATCAGGGACTAGCGGACACGGGGGAGCTGTTTTTT. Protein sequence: CASSDQGLADTGELFF.

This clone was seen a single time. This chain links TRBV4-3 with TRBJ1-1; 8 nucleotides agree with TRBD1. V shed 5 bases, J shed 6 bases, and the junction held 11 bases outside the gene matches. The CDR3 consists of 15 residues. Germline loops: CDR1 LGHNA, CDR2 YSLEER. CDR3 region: CASSREGQALSEAFF. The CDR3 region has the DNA TGCGCCAGCAGCAGGGAGGGACAGGCCTTATCTGAAGCTTTCTTT.

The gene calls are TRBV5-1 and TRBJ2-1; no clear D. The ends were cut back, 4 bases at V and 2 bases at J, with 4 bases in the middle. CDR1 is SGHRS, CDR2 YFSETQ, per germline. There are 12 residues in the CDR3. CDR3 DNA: TGCGCCAGCAGCCAAACCTACAATGAGCAGTTCTTC. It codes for CASSQTYNEQFF.

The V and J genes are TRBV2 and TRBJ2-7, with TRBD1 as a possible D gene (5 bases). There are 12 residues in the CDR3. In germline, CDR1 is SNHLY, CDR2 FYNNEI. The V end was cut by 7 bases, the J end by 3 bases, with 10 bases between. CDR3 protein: CASNTDSYEQYF. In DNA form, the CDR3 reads TGTGCCAGCAATACTGACAGCTACGAGCAGTACTTC.

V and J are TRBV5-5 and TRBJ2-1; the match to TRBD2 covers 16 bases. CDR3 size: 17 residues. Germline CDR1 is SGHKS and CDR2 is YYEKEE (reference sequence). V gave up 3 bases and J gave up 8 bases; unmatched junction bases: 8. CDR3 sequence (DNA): TGTGCCAGCAGCTCGGGACTAGCGGGGGGGCCTGGGTATGAGCAGTTCTTC. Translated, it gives CASSSGLAGGPGYEQFF.

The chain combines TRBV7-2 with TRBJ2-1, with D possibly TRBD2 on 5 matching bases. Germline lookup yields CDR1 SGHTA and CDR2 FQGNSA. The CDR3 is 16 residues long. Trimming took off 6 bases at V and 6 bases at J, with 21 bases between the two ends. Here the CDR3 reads CASSLDGVRGRNEQFF. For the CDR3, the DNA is TGTGCCAGCAGTCTCGACGGGGTTCGCGGGCGCAATGAGCAGTTCTTC.

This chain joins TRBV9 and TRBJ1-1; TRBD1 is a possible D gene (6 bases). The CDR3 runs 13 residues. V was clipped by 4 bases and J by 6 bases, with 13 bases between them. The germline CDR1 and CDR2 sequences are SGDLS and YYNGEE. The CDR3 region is CASSPRGAPEAFF. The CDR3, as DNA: TGTGCCAGCAGCCCCAGGGGAGCGCCTGAAGCTTTCTTT. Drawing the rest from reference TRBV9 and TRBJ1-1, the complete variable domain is DSGVTQTPKHLITATGQRVTLRCSPRSGDLSVYWYQQSLDQGLQFLIQYYNGEERAKGNILERFSAQQFPDLHSELNLSSLELGDSALYFCASSPRGAPEAFFGQGTRLTVV.

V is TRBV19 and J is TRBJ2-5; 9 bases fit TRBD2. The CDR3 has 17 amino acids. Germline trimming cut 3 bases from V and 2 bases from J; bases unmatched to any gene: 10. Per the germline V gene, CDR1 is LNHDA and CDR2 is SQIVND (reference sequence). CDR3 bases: TGTGCCAGTAGTATGAGAGAGGCTAGCGGGGCTCAAGAGACCCAGTACTTC. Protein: CASSMREASGAQETQYF.

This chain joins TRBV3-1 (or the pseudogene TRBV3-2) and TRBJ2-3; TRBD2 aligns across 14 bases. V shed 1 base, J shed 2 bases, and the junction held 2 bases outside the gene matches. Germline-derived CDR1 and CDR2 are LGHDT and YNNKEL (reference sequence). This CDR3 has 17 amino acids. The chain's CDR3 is CASSQGLAGGATDTQYF. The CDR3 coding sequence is TGTGCCAGCAGCCAAGGACTAGCGGGGGGGGCCACAGATACGCAGTATTTT.

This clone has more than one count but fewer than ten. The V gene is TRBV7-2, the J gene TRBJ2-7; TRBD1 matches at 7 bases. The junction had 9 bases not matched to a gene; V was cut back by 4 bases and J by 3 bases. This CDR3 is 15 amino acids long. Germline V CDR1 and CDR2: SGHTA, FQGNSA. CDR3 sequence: CASSWIGQALYEQYF. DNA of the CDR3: TGTGCCAGCAGCTGGATCGGACAGGCACTCTACGAGCAGTACTTC.

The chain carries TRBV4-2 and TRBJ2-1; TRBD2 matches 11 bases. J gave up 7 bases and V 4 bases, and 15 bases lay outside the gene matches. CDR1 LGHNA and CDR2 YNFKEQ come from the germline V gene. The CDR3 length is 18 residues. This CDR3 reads CASSLNNLGLAGGNEQFF. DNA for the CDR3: TGTGCCAGCAGCCTGAACAACCTGGGGCTAGCGGGGGGAAATGAGCAGTTCTTC.

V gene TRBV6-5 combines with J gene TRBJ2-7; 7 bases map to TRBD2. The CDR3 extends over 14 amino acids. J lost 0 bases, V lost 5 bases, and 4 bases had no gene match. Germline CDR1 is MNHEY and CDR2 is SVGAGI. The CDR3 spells CASSLGGSSYEQYF. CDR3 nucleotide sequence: TGTGCCAGCAGTCTGGGGGGGTCCTCCTACGAGCAGTACTTC.

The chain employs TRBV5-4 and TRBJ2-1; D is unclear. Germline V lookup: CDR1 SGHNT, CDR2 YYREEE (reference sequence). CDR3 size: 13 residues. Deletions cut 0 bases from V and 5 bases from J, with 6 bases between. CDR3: CASSLGLHNEQFF. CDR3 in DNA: TGTGCCAGCAGCTTGGGACTTCACAATGAGCAGTTCTTC. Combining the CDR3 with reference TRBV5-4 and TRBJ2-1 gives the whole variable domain ETGVTQSPTHLIKTRGQQVTLRCSSQSGHNTVSWYQQALGQGPQFIFQYYREEENGRGNFPPRFSGLQFPNYSSELNVNALELDDSALYLCASSLGLHNEQFFGPGTRLTVL.

In nucleotides, the CDR3 is TGTGCCAGCAGCCGTTCCCTTAGCGGGGGGGCCACAGATACGCAGTATTTT. It yields the protein CASSRSLSGGATDTQYF. This chain links TRBV28 with TRBJ2-3; 11 nucleotides align to TRBD2. Germline assignment: CDR1 MDHEN and CDR2 SYDVKM. There are 17 residues in the CDR3. V was clipped by 6 bases and J by 2 bases; unmatched bases: 10. Using reference TRBV28 and TRBJ2-3 for the parts outside the CDR3, the full variable domain is DVKVTQSSRYLVKRTGEKVFLECVQDMDHENMFWYRQDPGLGLRLIYFSYDVKMKEKGDIPEGYSVSREKKERFSLILESASTNQTSMYLCASSRSLSGGATDTQYFGPGTRLTVL.

CDR3 sequence reads: CSAIGHSEQYF. The CDR3, as DNA: TGCAGTGCTATCGGACACTCCGAGCAGTACTTC. The chain uses TRBV20-1 and TRBJ2-7, with D possibly being TRBD1 (5 bases). V lost 4 bases to trimming and J lost 6 bases, with 10 bases between them. CDR3 length: 11 amino acids. Germline values: CDR1 DFQATT, CDR2 SNEGSKA (reference sequence).

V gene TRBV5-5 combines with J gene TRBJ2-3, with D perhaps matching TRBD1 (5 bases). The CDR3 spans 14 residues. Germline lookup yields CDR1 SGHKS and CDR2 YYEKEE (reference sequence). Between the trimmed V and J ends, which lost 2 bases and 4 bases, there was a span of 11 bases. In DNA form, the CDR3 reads TGTGCCAGCAGCTTCACAGGTCCACCAGATACGCAGTATTTT. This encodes CASSFTGPPDTQYF.

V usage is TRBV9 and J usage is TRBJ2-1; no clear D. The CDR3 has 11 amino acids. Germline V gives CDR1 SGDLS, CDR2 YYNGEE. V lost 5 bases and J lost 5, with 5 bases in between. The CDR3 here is CASSSNNEQFF. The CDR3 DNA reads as TGTGCCAGCAGTTCCAACAATGAGCAGTTCTTC.